Shown below are 30 T cell receptor beta chains from a single sample sequenced in a study of blood T cells in healthy people across ages. A J-beta primer mix and a sample-barcoded 5' primer were used in a second PCR of about 7 to 12 cycles. TCRdb fed the 5' RACE reads into MiXCR, producing one record per CDR3 protein. The repertoire holds about 1.4 million distinct CDR3 sequences, approximately 63% seen once, with approximately 7% in the top ten. Sequenced material: blood. The receptors stem from a man between 18 and 29 years old in good health.

The chain couples TRBV7-2 to TRBJ1-6, with D tentatively TRBD1 (5 bases). The CDR3 runs to 14 residues. Per the germline V gene, CDR1 is SGHTA and CDR2 is FQGNSA. Trimming left V 5 bases short and J 11 bases short, with 16 bases between. Here the CDR3 DNA reads TGTGCCAGCAGCCACGGGACGTCTTCACCACCCCTCCACTTT. It is translated as CASSHGTSSPPLHF.

The rearrangement uses TRBV12-3 or TRBV12-4 and TRBJ2-5; possible D gene TRBD2, 5 bases. The V gene lost 3 bases and the J gene lost 1 base, with 12 bases spanning the gap. The CDR3 spans 15 residues. CDR3 nucleotide sequence: TGTGCCAGCAGTTTTCAGCCGGGGATCCAAGAGACCCAGTACTTC. This encodes CASSFQPGIQETQYF.

The chain joins TRBV6-5 to TRBJ2-2; tentative D call: TRBD2 (5 bases). V was shortened by 1 base and J by 6 bases, with 9 bases between the two germline ends. The germline gives CDR1 MNHEY, CDR2 SVGAGI. This CDR3 is 14 amino acids long. The CDR3 DNA sequence: TGTGCCAGCAGTTACTTCACTAGTCCCGGGGAGCTGTTTTTT. Amino acid sequence: CASSYFTSPGELFF.

This clonotype was detected only a few times. This chain connects TRBV7-9 to TRBJ2-4; 7 nucleotides match TRBD1. V trimming: 1 base; J trimming: 8 bases; junction bases outside the gene matches: 2. This CDR3 region has 13 residues. In germline, CDR1 is SEHNR, CDR2 FQNEAQ (reference sequence). This chain's CDR3 is CASSLGGTDIQYF. The CDR3 DNA is TGTGCCAGCAGCTTAGGGGGGACAGACATTCAGTACTTC.

This chain uses TRBV29-1 with TRBJ1-1, with 8 positions matching TRBD1. The CDR3 contains 16 residues. The V segment lost 2 bases and the J segment 5 bases; nucleotides outside the gene matches: 13. CDR1 and CDR2 (germline): SQVTM, ANQGSEA. This CDR3 reads CSVELIRGREDTEAFF. CDR3 sequence (DNA): TGCAGCGTTGAACTAATCAGGGGGCGCGAAGATACTGAAGCTTTCTTT.

The chain carries TRBV9 and TRBJ1-2; D may be TRBD1 (6 bases). From germline, CDR1 is SGDLS and CDR2 YYNGEE. The CDR3 runs 14 residues. V was shortened by 3 bases and J by 8 bases, with 17 bases between the two germline ends. CDR3 amino acids: CASSEGGLIRGYTF. DNA of the CDR3: TGTGCCAGCAGCGAGGGGGGCCTGATAAGAGGCTACACCTTC.

This chain links TRBV20-1 with TRBJ2-1; 7 nucleotides align to TRBD2. In germline, CDR1 is DFQATT, CDR2 SNEGSKA (reference sequence). The CDR3 spans 13 residues. The trim removed 0 bases at V and 8 bases at J, leaving 4 bases unmatched. For the CDR3, the DNA is TGCAGTGCTAGAGAGGTAGCGGGCGATGAGCAGTTCTTC. Amino acids: CSAREVAGDEQFF.

The rearrangement uses TRBV20-1 and TRBJ2-3; D perhaps matches TRBD1 (6 bases). Germline values: CDR1 DFQATT, CDR2 SNEGSKA (reference sequence). This CDR3 spans 16 amino acids. Trimming removed 6 bases from V and 2 bases from J, with 21 bases in between. The CDR3 DNA follows: TGCAGTGCAAGCCTTCCCAAAACAGGGATCACAGATACGCAGTATTTT. Translated, it gives CSASLPKTGITDTQYF.

There are a few counts of this clonotype. The V gene is TRBV7-9, the J gene TRBJ2-7; no clear D. Trimming shortened V by 3 bases and J by 3 bases, and 6 bases separated the two germline ends. From germline, CDR1 is SEHNR and CDR2 FQNEAQ (reference sequence). There are 12 residues in the CDR3. Written as DNA, the CDR3 is TGTGCCAGCAGCTTCCCCGACTACGAGCAGTACTTC. This translates into CASSFPDYEQYF.

Only a few counts were recorded for this clonotype. Germline is not matched at one junction end, which may reflect a read error. The V gene is TRBV5-1, the J gene TRBJ1-1; TRBD1 is a possible D gene (6 bases). There are 19 residues in the CDR3. The germline V gene has CDR1 SGHRS and CDR2 YFSETQ. CDR3 loop: CASSLVYRVGTPSNTEAFF. Written as DNA, the CDR3 is TGCGCCAGCAGCTTGGTATATCGGGTCGGGACACCTTCGAACACTGAGGCTTTCTTT.

The V and J genes are TRBV28 and TRBJ1-5; unclear D gene. The germline V gene has CDR1 MDHEN and CDR2 SYDVKM. With 6 bases removed from V and 7 bases from J, the gap between germline ends came to 13 bases. The CDR3 consists of 13 residues. The CDR3: CASRKDTVQPQHF. CDR3 in DNA: TGTGCCAGCAGGAAAGACACCGTACAGCCCCAGCATTTT.

The chain combines TRBV2 with TRBJ2-3, with D unresolved. The CDR3 has 15 residues. CDR1 and CDR2 (germline): SNHLY, FYNNEI. Trimming stripped 5 bases from V and 0 bases from J, with 12 bases between. In DNA form, the CDR3 reads TGTGCCAGCAGTAAGCAGACCTCTAGCACAGATACGCAGTATTTT. It codes for CASSKQTSSTDTQYF. Filled out from reference TRBV2 and TRBJ2-3, the complete variable domain reads EPEVTQTPSHQVTQMGQEVILRCVPISNHLYFYWYRQILGQKVEFLVSFYNNEISEKSEIFDDQFSVERPDGSNFTLKIRSTKLEDSAMYFCASSKQTSSTDTQYFGPGTRLTVL.

The chain combines TRBV6-1 with TRBJ2-7; 11 bases agree with TRBD2. TRBJ2-5 matches the DNA end more closely, so the J call is doubtful. The CDR3 has 17 amino acids. CDR1 and CDR2 from the germline V gene are MNHNS and SASEGT. The CDR3 sequence: CASSEQTSGNLKETQYF. The CDR3 bases are TGTGCCAGCAGTGAGCAGACTAGCGGGAACTTAAAAGAGACCCAGTACTTC.

This clonotype was seen only once. One end of the junction varies from germline; a read error may be responsible. The genes are TRBV7-8 and TRBJ2-3; TRBD1 might be the D (5 bases). CDR3 size: 14 residues. Germline V lookup: CDR1 SGHVS, CDR2 FQNEAQ. The CDR3: CASSFLRVTDTRYF. The CDR3 region has the DNA TGTGCCAGCAGCTTCCTCAGGGTCACAGATACGCGGTATTTT.

The chain has TRBV27 and TRBJ2-7; 12 bases match TRBD2. This CDR3 spans 15 amino acids. The junction had 9 bases not matched to a gene; V was cut back by 8 bases and J by 4 bases. From germline, CDR1 is MNHEY and CDR2 SMNVEV (reference sequence). The CDR3 sequence: CASSPRTSGVYEQYF. The CDR3 DNA is TGTGCCAGCTCTCCTCGGACTAGCGGGGTATACGAGCAGTACTTC.

This rearrangement joins TRBV29-1 to TRBJ2-7; D not resolved. Trimming removed 6 bases from V and 5 bases from J, with 17 bases in between. The CDR3 covers 13 residues. Per the germline V gene, CDR1 is SQVTM and CDR2 is ANQGSEA. CDR3 loop: CSVSRDFGDEQYF. CDR3 coding DNA: TGCAGCGTGTCTCGTGACTTTGGCGACGAGCAGTACTTC.

This rearrangement joins TRBV14 to TRBJ2-5; 8 bases match TRBD1. This CDR3 spans 13 amino acids. CDR1 and CDR2 from the germline V gene are SGHDN and FVKESK. V gave up 4 bases and J gave up 11 bases; unmatched junction bases: 9. The CDR3: CASSRDRWNEQYF. CDR3 DNA sequence: TGTGCCAGCAGCCGGGACAGGTGGAATGAGCAGTACTTC.

This clonotype was detected only a few times. The chain uses TRBV27 and TRBJ2-7, with D perhaps TRBD1 (5 bases). The CDR3 length is 14 residues. CDR1 and CDR2 from the germline V gene are MNHEY and SMNVEV (reference sequence). The V and J ends lost 1 base and 2 bases respectively, with 9 bases between them. The CDR3 is CASSLFKGPYEQYF. The CDR3 nucleotides are TGTGCCAGCAGTTTATTTAAGGGGCCCTACGAGCAGTACTTC.

Only a few counts were recorded for this clonotype. The genes are TRBV7-9 and TRBJ2-5, with 11 bases aligning to TRBD1. The closer fit of TRBJ2-7 to the DNA end suggests the J call may be wrong. The CDR3 is 14 amino acids. From germline, CDR1 is SEHNR and CDR2 FQNEAQ (reference sequence). CDR3 in DNA: TGTGCCAGCAGTTGGGACAGGGGGATCAACGAGCAGTACTTC. Translated, it gives CASSWDRGINEQYF.

This clonotype occurred a few times. The V gene is TRBV20-1, the J gene TRBJ2-1, with TRBD2 identical over 13 bases. Per germline, CDR1 DFQATT and CDR2 SNEGSKA (reference sequence). The junction had 12 bases not matched to a gene; V was cut back by 3 bases and J by 10 bases. The CDR3 totals 16 residues. The CDR3 DNA sequence: TGCAGTGCTAGCCCCAAGACTAGCGGGGGGATGGGGGAGCAGTTCTTC. Protein product: CSASPKTSGGMGEQFF.

The J gene is TRBJ2-5, the V gene TRBV20-1, with D uncertain. Trimming pared 5 bases from V and 2 bases from J, leaving 12 bases between. Germline values: CDR1 DFQATT, CDR2 SNEGSKA (reference sequence). The CDR3 is 13 amino acids. The CDR3 DNA is TGCAGTGCTCCCACCGGGCCTCAAGAGACCCAGTACTTC. It yields the protein CSAPTGPQETQYF.

This chain links TRBV5-1 with TRBJ1-1, with D perhaps TRBD1 (5 bases). The CDR3 runs 12 residues. The germline V gene has CDR1 SGHRS and CDR2 YFSETQ. V was trimmed by 5 bases and J by 5 bases, leaving 10 bases between them. This CDR3 is CASRAGLTEAFF. The DNA of the CDR3 is TGCGCCAGCAGGGCAGGGCTAACTGAAGCTTTCTTT. Looking up the rest from reference TRBV5-1 and TRBJ1-1 gives the full variable domain: KAGVTQTPRYLIKTRGQQVTLSCSPISGHRSVSWYQQTPGQGLQFLFEYFSETQRNKGNFPGRFSGRQFSNSRSEMNVSTLELGDSALYLCASRAGLTEAFFGQGTRLTVV.

The V and J genes are TRBV7-6 and TRBJ1-2; perhaps TRBD1 as D (5 bases). The length of the CDR3 is 14 residues. V was cut by 5 bases and J by 9 bases, with 19 bases left in between. CDR1 is SGHVS, CDR2 FNYEAQ, per germline. CDR3 in amino acids: CASSLDSSIYSYTF. The CDR3 region has the DNA TGTGCCAGCAGCCTAGACAGTAGCATTTATAGCTACACCTTC.

The CDR3 sequence is CASSHRDRGSGVYGYTF. CDR3 DNA sequence: TGTGCCAGCAGCCACCGGGACAGGGGAAGCGGGGTATATGGCTACACCTTC. The chain joins TRBV14 to TRBJ1-2, with 10 bases aligning to TRBD1. Losses at the gene ends were 3 bases for V and 5 bases for J; bases not matched to a gene: 12. Germline loops: CDR1 SGHDN, CDR2 FVKESK. The CDR3 extends over 17 amino acids.

This chain connects TRBV6-2 or TRBV6-3 to TRBJ1-1, with TRBD1 matching over 10 bases. Germline CDR1 and CDR2: MNHEY and SVGEGT. The CDR3 has 12 amino acids. V shed 4 bases, J shed 9 bases, and the junction held 2 bases outside the gene matches. As DNA, the CDR3 is TGTGCCAGCAGTTGGACAGGGGGTAAAGCTTTCTTT. Protein sequence: CASSWTGGKAFF.

V and J are TRBV27 and TRBJ2-1; 12 bases match TRBD2. Germline CDR1 is MNHEY and CDR2 is SMNVEV (reference sequence). This CDR3 region has 16 residues. V dropped 4 bases and J dropped 8; count of bases not matched to a gene: 9. Written as DNA, the CDR3 is TGTGCCAGCAGTTCCCCAACTAGCGGGAGGCACGATGAGCAGTTCTTC. Translated: CASSSPTSGRHDEQFF.

The genes are TRBV7-2 and TRBJ1-2; maybe TRBD1 (6 bases). Trimming stripped 0 bases from V and 4 bases from J, with 9 bases between. Germline assignment: CDR1 SGHTA and CDR2 FQGNSA. The CDR3 length is 14 residues. Here the CDR3 reads CASSLAQGPYGYTF. The CDR3 DNA reads TGTGCCAGCAGCTTAGCGCAGGGGCCCTATGGCTACACCTTC.

The V gene is TRBV12-3 or TRBV12-4, the J gene TRBJ2-5; D possibly matches TRBD1 or TRBD2 (5 bases each). V lost 2 bases to trimming and J lost 4 bases, with 8 bases between them. This CDR3 region has 13 residues. The CDR3 region has the DNA TGTGCCAGCAGTTTACGAGGGGTAGAGACCCAGTACTTC. Encoded protein: CASSLRGVETQYF.

This clonotype was seen once. The chain is built from TRBV7-9 and TRBJ1-2; 9 positions match TRBD1. Trimming removed 5 bases from V and 4 bases from J; junction bases left unmatched: 11. Looked up from germline, CDR1 is SEHNR and CDR2 is FQNEAQ (reference sequence). The CDR3 has 16 amino acids. The CDR3 nucleotides are TGTGCCAGCAGCCCCCGGGACAGGGCCGTAGTCTATGGCTACACCTTC. Amino acids: CASSPRDRAVVYGYTF.

This sequence joins TRBV6-4 and TRBJ2-3; D is possibly TRBD1 or TRBD2 (5 bases each). V was pared by 4 bases and J by 0 bases, with 14 bases between. CDR3 length: 16 residues. Germline V gene lookup returns CDR1 MRHNA and CDR2 SNTAGT. In nucleotides, the CDR3 is TGTGCCAGCAGTGCCCGGGACGGTACTAGCACAGATACGCAGTATTTT. Translating gives CASSARDGTSTDTQYF.